Listed below are T cell receptor beta chains from one sample, sequenced in a study of T-cell memory formation after mild COVID-19. MiXCR was run by TCRdb on the 5' RACE reads, yielding one entry per CDR3 protein. The repertoire holds approximately 560,000 distinct CDR3 sequences, with around a sixth as singletons. The sequenced sample was PBMCs or a T cell subset sorted from them (not recorded which). Source of these receptors: an adult woman who had mild COVID-19 (a few samples of this study predate the infection). Cell type and time point are not known. Both conserved end residues are part of each CDR3. A D gene is named only where the DNA matches it firmly. Clone size is not always given. Where it is, it says once, few, many or a class for expanded clones.

J: TRBJ2-2
size: few
V: TRBV14
D: TRBD2
CDR3: CASSHRSGATGELFF
DNA: TGTGCCAGCAGCCATAGGAGCGGGGCCACCGGGGAGCTGTTTTTT

J: TRBJ2-3
size: NA
V: TRBV27
D: TRBD2
CDR3: CASSLPGASGTDTQYF
DNA: TGTGCCAGCAGTTTACCCGGTGCTAGCGGAACAGATACGCAGTATTTT

J: TRBJ2-5
size: NA
V: TRBV5-1
D: TRBD1
CDR3: CASSLDRIQETQYF
DNA: TGCGCCAGCAGCCTGGACAGGATCCAAGAGACCCAGTACTTC

J: TRBJ2-7
size: NA
V: TRBV6-1
D: NA
CDR3: CASSEGEGTEQYF
DNA: TGTGCCAGCAGTGAAGGAGAGGGAACCGAGCAGTACTTC

J: TRBJ2-7
size: NA
V: TRBV7-8
D: NA
CDR3: CASSFGAVSYEQYF
DNA: TGTGCCAGCAGCTTTGGGGCGGTCTCCTACGAGCAGTACTTC

J: TRBJ2-7
size: NA
V: TRBV9
D: TRBD2
CDR3: CASSESTGPSGGDEQYF
DNA: TGTGCCAGCAGCGAAAGCACCGGGCCGAGCGGGGGCGACGAGCAGTACTTC

J: TRBJ2-5
size: NA
V: TRBV12-5
D: NA
CDR3: CASGLGAGETQYF
DNA: TGTGCTAGTGGTTTGGGCGCTGGAGAGACCCAGTACTTC

J: TRBJ2-5
size: few
V: TRBV5-1
D: NA
CDR3: CASSLQWGSEETQYF
DNA: TGCGCCAGCAGCTTGCAATGGGGATCGGAGGAGACCCAGTACTTC

J: TRBJ2-3
size: few
V: TRBV5-4
D: NA
CDR3: CASSLDGRTQYF
DNA: TGTGCCAGCAGCTTGGACGGGAGAACGCAGTATTTT

J: TRBJ1-1
size: few
V: TRBV15
D: NA
CDR3: CATSRPLPDRTQGDTEAFF
DNA: TGTGCCACCAGCAGACCTCTCCCCGACAGGACTCAAGGGGACACTGAAGCTTTCTTT

J: TRBJ1-4
size: few
V: TRBV6-5
D: NA
CDR3: CASSYAGMANEKLFF
DNA: TGTGCCAGCAGTTATGCGGGGATGGCTAATGAAAAACTGTTTTTT

J: TRBJ2-3
size: many
V: TRBV7-9
D: TRBD2
CDR3: CASSLGLAGLDTQYF
DNA: TGTGCCAGCAGCTTAGGACTAGCGGGGCTGGATACGCAGTATTTT

J: TRBJ2-1
size: few
V: TRBV10-3
D: NA
CDR3: CAIKLASYNEQFF
DNA: TGTGCCATCAAACTAGCCTCCTACAATGAGCAGTTCTTC

J: TRBJ2-3
size: few
V: TRBV10-3
D: TRBD2
CDR3: CANQREVADTQYF
DNA: TGTGCCAACCAGCGGGAGGTCGCAGATACGCAGTATTTT

J: TRBJ2-7
size: few
V: TRBV7-6
D: TRBD2
CDR3: CASSSRISGVGRADEQYF
DNA: TGTGCCAGCAGCTCCAGAATTTCGGGGGTCGGGAGGGCCGACGAGCAGTACTTC

J: TRBJ2-1
size: NA
V: TRBV7-8
D: NA
CDR3: CASSLNGQSSYNEQFF
DNA: TGTGCCAGCAGCTTAAATGGACAGAGCTCCTACAATGAGCAGTTCTTC

J: TRBJ2-1
size: NA
V: TRBV11-3
D: NA
CDR3: CASSFGVGSNEQFF
DNA: TGTGCCAGCAGCTTCGGAGTGGGGTCCAATGAGCAGTTCTTC

J: TRBJ1-5
size: NA
V: TRBV6-2/TRBV6-3
D: TRBD1
CDR3: CASRFEQGRGGNQPQHF
DNA: TGTGCCAGCAGATTCGAACAGGGGAGAGGGGGCAATCAGCCCCAGCATTTT

J: TRBJ2-1
size: few
V: TRBV7-9
D: NA
CDR3: CASSTSDKGLGNEQFF
DNA: TGTGCCAGCAGCACCTCGGACAAAGGCTTAGGTAATGAGCAGTTCTTC

J: TRBJ2-1
size: NA
V: TRBV21-1
D: NA
CDR3: CASSKGEGCNEQFF
DNA: TGTGCCAGCAGCAAAGGAGAAGGGTGCAATGAGCAGTTCTTC

J: TRBJ2-5
size: few
V: TRBV12-3/TRBV12-4
D: NA
CDR3: CASRAIGSQETQYF
DNA: TGTGCCAGCAGGGCGATCGGGAGTCAAGAGACCCAGTACTTC

J: TRBJ1-6
size: many
V: TRBV18
D: NA
CDR3: CASSPGQINSPLHF
DNA: TGTGCCAGCTCACCAGGACAGATTAATTCACCCCTCCACTTT

J: TRBJ1-1
size: NA
V: TRBV25-1
D: TRBD1
CDR3: CASSPLDRDSTEAFF
DNA: TGTGCCAGCAGTCCCCTCGACAGGGATAGCACTGAAGCTTTCTTT

J: TRBJ2-3
size: NA
V: TRBV12-3/TRBV12-4
D: TRBD2
CDR3: CASTLGTISTDTQYF
DNA: TGTGCCAGCACCTTAGGGACTATTAGCACAGATACGCAGTATTTT

J: TRBJ2-5
size: NA
V: TRBV5-1
D: NA
CDR3: CASSLARTQETQYF
DNA: TGCGCCAGCAGCTTGGCCAGGACCCAAGAGACCCAGTACTTC

J: TRBJ2-3
size: NA
V: TRBV20-1
D: TRBD2
CDR3: CSARVAPTSGYTDTQYF
DNA: TGCAGTGCTAGAGTGGCCCCCACTAGCGGATACACAGATACGCAGTATTTT

J: TRBJ2-1
size: NA
V: TRBV24-1
D: TRBD1
CDR3: CATSDLDRYNEQFF
DNA: TGTGCCACCAGTGACTTGGACAGGTACAATGAGCAGTTCTTC

J: TRBJ1-1
size: few
V: TRBV28
D: TRBD1
CDR3: CASSASTGEAFF
DNA: TGTGCCAGCAGTGCCTCGACAGGGGAAGCTTTCTTT

J: TRBJ2-7
size: NA
V: TRBV30
D: NA
CDR3: CAWRGISLRYEQYF
DNA: TGTGCCTGGAGGGGTATCAGTCTCCGCTACGAGCAGTACTTC

J: TRBJ2-7
size: few
V: TRBV29-1
D: TRBD1
CDR3: CSVEGTAKHYF
DNA: TGCAGCGTTGAGGGGACAGCCAAGCACTACTTC

J: TRBJ2-2
size: NA
V: TRBV5-1
D: NA
CDR3: CASSSAASTGELFF
DNA: TGCGCCAGCAGCTCCGCGGCGAGCACCGGGGAGCTGTTTTTT

J: TRBJ2-3
size: NA
V: TRBV30
D: NA
CDR3: CAWSGQSTDTQYF
DNA: TGTGCCTGGAGTGGACAGAGCACAGATACGCAGTATTTT